The text below deals with one TCR beta chain. The data stem from a study of blood T cell repertoires in COVID-19. Germline V lookup: CDR1 ENHRY, CDR2 SYGVKD. The CDR3 length is 15 residues. Trimming removed 7 bases from V and 0 bases from J; junction bases left unmatched: 6. Repertoires were generated with immunoSEQ multiplex PCR, while TCRdb's copy carries only in-frame clones and drops some. The profile shows some 250,000 clones, roughly nine tenths of them singletons. The rearrangement uses TRBV10-3 and TRBJ2-3, with 8 nucleotides matching TRBD1. The receptor was derived from a human donor in a cohort exposed to, infected with or recovered from COVID-19 (not recorded which). The donor label of this sample is uncertain. Source material: PBMCs or T cells enriched from blood (not recorded which). In DNA, the CDR3 is TGTGCCATCAAAACTGACAGGGGTAGCACAGATACGCAGTATTTT. Encoded protein: CAIKTDRGSTDTQYF.